This TCR beta chain was recovered during a study of T cells in localized non-small cell lung cancer. V gave up 4 bases and J gave up 9 bases, with 14 bases separating them. The V gene's germline CDR1 is SGDLS and CDR2 YYNGEE. CDR3 size: 12 residues. Clones were sequenced by immunoSEQ multiplex PCR, and TCRdb holds only the in-frame ones, with some missing. The data show about 2,200 clones, around 24% seen once. Sequenced material: normal lung tissue next to the tumor, taken before any cancer treatment. The source is a male donor at least 60 years old with stage I lung adenocarcinoma. The V and J genes are TRBV9 and TRBJ2-7, with unresolved D. This CDR3 reads CASSPNSRVQYF. Written as DNA, the CDR3 is TGTGCCAGCAGCCCTAACTCCCGCGTGCAGTACTTC.